Listed below are T cell receptor beta chains from one sample, sequenced in a study of shared clonotypes between healthy human individuals. TCRdb's copy holds only in-frame clones and misses some; the assay was immunoSEQ multiplex PCR. Counted here are roughly 2.1 million clones, 93% occurring once; the ten biggest clones make up 1.5% to 2%. The sample consisted of naive CD8+ T cells from PBMCs. The receptors come from a young man in good health. Some clones in this sample may be carry-over from other donors' samples. The CDR3 runs from the conserved cysteine through the conserved F or W. A D gene is named only where the DNA matches it firmly. Rows give clone size only sometimes, using once, few, many, or a class for an expanded clone.

d_call j_call v_call clone_size cdr3_nt cdr3_aa
NA TRBJ2-7 TRBV5-1 NA TGCGCCAGCAGCCCGAACGGGCCCTACGAGCAGTACTTC CASSPNGPYEQYF
NA TRBJ1-3 TRBV5-8 NA TGTGCCAGCAGCTTGCCCAGGGAAGCTCTGGGCTCTGGAAACACCATATATTTT CASSLPREALGSGNTIYF
NA TRBJ1-5 TRBV4-1 NA TGCGCCAGCAGCCCCGTGGTAGGGGCTAAGAGCAATCAGCCCCAGCATTTT CASSPVVGAKSNQPQHF
NA TRBJ1-5 TRBV28 NA TGTGCCAGCAGTTTTCGGACAAAATATAGCAATCAGCCCCAGCATTTT CASSFRTKYSNQPQHF
NA TRBJ2-1 TRBV4-1 NA TGCGCCAGCAGCCGGGGGTCGGGCAATGAGCAGTTCTTC CASSRGSGNEQFF
NA TRBJ2-7 TRBV7-9 NA TGTGCCAGCAGCTTACCGGAAGGGATATACTACGAGCAGTACTTC CASSLPEGIYYEQYF
NA TRBJ2-1 TRBV4-1 NA TGCGCCAGCAGCCAAGTGATGGCGAGATCCTACAATGAGCAGTTCTTC CASSQVMARSYNEQFF
TRBD2 TRBJ2-7 TRBV28 NA TGTGCCAGCAGTTTATACCCACTAGCGGAGAGGAGCTACGAGCAGTACTTC CASSLYPLAERSYEQYF
NA TRBJ2-7 TRBV30 once TGTGCCTGGAGGTGGGCCAGTTCCTACGAGCAGTACTTC CAWRWASSYEQYF
NA TRBJ1-5 TRBV27 few TGTGCCAGCAGTTTTCCAGGGCCTAATCAGCCCCAGCATTTT CASSFPGPNQPQHF
NA TRBJ2-5 TRBV5-6 NA TGTGCCAGCAGCTTGGGACAGAGCCAAGAGACCCAGTACTTC CASSLGQSQETQYF
NA TRBJ2-3 TRBV2 NA TGTGCCAGCAGTGAAGTTGCCTCCCTTAGCACAGATACGCAGTATTTT CASSEVASLSTDTQYF
TRBD1 TRBJ1-4 TRBV11-3 NA TGTGCCAGCAGCTTAGCTGGGCCCAGAGACAGGGATGATGAAAAACTGTTTTTT CASSLAGPRDRDDEKLFF
NA TRBJ2-1 TRBV6-1 once TGTGCCAGCAGTGGCGACACAATCCGGGGCGATGAGCAGTTCTTC CASSGDTIRGDEQFF
NA TRBJ1-2 TRBV7-2 NA TGTGCCAGCAGCTTGGATCAGGACTATGGCTACACCTTC CASSLDQDYGYTF
NA TRBJ2-3 TRBV2 NA TGTGCCAGCAGTGAAGATGGTACGGGGACCGTGGGTACGCAGTATTTT CASSEDGTGTVGTQYF
NA TRBJ1-4 TRBV7-3 NA TGTGCCAGCAGCTTAGAAGCGGCTCGGGGAAATGAAAAACTGTTTTTT CASSLEAARGNEKLFF
NA TRBJ2-3 TRBV4-1 once TGCGCCAGCAGCCAAGGTCCCTTCAACCCGCAAGATACGCAGTATTTT CASSQGPFNPQDTQYF
NA TRBJ2-3 TRBV19 NA TGTGCCAGTAGTGTCAGGGGAGGTGGGCTGGATACGCAGTATTTT CASSVRGGGLDTQYF
NA TRBJ1-5 TRBV6-1 NA TGTGCCAGCAGTGAAGTGGGGCTCTCCGGGAGCAATCAGCCCCAGCATTTT CASSEVGLSGSNQPQHF
TRBD2 TRBJ2-5 TRBV15 once TGTGCCACCAGCATCTTAGCGGGAGGGCCGGGACTGACCCAGTACTTC CATSILAGGPGLTQYF
TRBD1 TRBJ1-1 TRBV27 once TGTGCCAGCAGCCTCCGTGGGGGCCCGGGACAGGGGATTGAAGCTTTCTTT CASSLRGGPGQGIEAFF
TRBD1 TRBJ2-7 TRBV27 once TGTGCCAGCAGTTTATCGACAGGGGGAGAGCAGTACTTC CASSLSTGGEQYF
TRBD1 TRBJ1-2 TRBV5-8 once TGTGCCAGCAGCCGACTCCGGACAGGGAAACCCTACACCTTC CASSRLRTGKPYTF
NA TRBJ2-7 TRBV19 NA TGTGCCAGTAGCCCCAGGGCAGGGATCTACGAGCAGTACTTC CASSPRAGIYEQYF
TRBD1 TRBJ2-7 TRBV27 NA TGTGCCAGCAGTTTCCGGACAGGGGGGGCCTACGAGCAGTACTTC CASSFRTGGAYEQYF
TRBD1 TRBJ2-1 TRBV2 NA TGTGCCAGCAGTCGGGGGACAGGGGGCTGGGATGAGCAGTTCTTC CASSRGTGGWDEQFF
TRBD1 TRBJ2-1 TRBV7-9 NA TGTGCCAGCAGCTCGGGACAGGGGGCGCGGTACAATGAGCAGTTCTTC CASSSGQGARYNEQFF
TRBD2 TRBJ2-3 TRBV10-3 NA TGTGCCATCAACGGGAGGGGACGCCAAGATACGCAGTATTTT CAINGRGRQDTQYF
TRBD2 TRBJ2-7 TRBV16 once TGTGCCAGCAGCTCTCTAGCGGGAGAACCCTACGAGCAGTACTTC CASSSLAGEPYEQYF
TRBD1 TRBJ2-7 TRBV5-4 NA TGTGCCAGCAGCTCCTGGGACAGTGGCGAGCAGTACTTC CASSSWDSGEQYF
TRBD2 TRBJ2-7 TRBV28 NA TGTGCCAGCAGCCGTCGGCCGGGACTAGCTTACGAGCAGTACTTC CASSRRPGLAYEQYF
NA TRBJ1-5 TRBV4-1 NA TGCGCCAGCAGCTTCCGCCAAGCTCTCAATCAGCCCCAGCATTTT CASSFRQALNQPQHF
NA TRBJ1-1 TRBV28 NA TGTGCCAGCAGTTTAATTGGTTCCACTGAAGCTTTCTTT CASSLIGSTEAFF
TRBD2 TRBJ2-5 TRBV5-4 NA TGTGCCAGCAGCCCTACGTCTAGCGGCTTCGGGGAAGAGACCCAGTACTTC CASSPTSSGFGEETQYF
TRBD2 TRBJ2-7 TRBV10-1 NA TGCGCCAGCTTAAGACTAGCGGGAGCCTACGAGCAGTACTTC CASLRLAGAYEQYF
NA TRBJ2-5 TRBV27 NA TGTGCCAGCAGTCACCGGGACGTTCGGGAGACCCAGTACTTC CASSHRDVRETQYF
TRBD1 TRBJ1-3 TRBV28 NA TGTGCCAGCAGTTTAGCCAGGGGGCGCGGAAACACCATATATTTT CASSLARGRGNTIYF
NA TRBJ2-3 TRBV9 NA TGTGCCAGCAGCGTAGTTCGGACAATTCCTTCTAGCACAGATACGCAGTATTTT CASSVVRTIPSSTDTQYF
TRBD2 TRBJ2-2 TRBV27 NA TGTGCCAGCAGTTTTATGAGACTAGCGGGACCCCCCGGGGAGCTGTTTTTT CASSFMRLAGPPGELFF
NA TRBJ1-1 TRBV5-6 NA TGTGCCACCCACTGGTACCGGTCGACTGAAGCTTTCTTT CATHWYRSTEAFF
TRBD2 TRBJ2-3 TRBV13 once TGTGCCAGCAGCCCCCGACTAGCGGGAGCATCGGATACGCAGTATTTT CASSPRLAGASDTQYF
NA TRBJ1-3 TRBV10-2 NA TGCGCCAGCAGTGAGTCGAGCTCTGGAAACACCATATATTTT CASSESSSGNTIYF
NA TRBJ1-2 TRBV4-1 NA TGCGCCAGCAGCCCGACGGGCCCGGGAGTCGGCTACACCTTC CASSPTGPGVGYTF
NA TRBJ2-7 TRBV5-1 NA TGCGCCAGCAGCTTGAAGGGCTACGAGCAGTACTTC CASSLKGYEQYF
NA TRBJ1-2 TRBV7-9 NA TGTGCCAGCAGCTTAGACCCCCTCATGTCTGGCTACACCTTC CASSLDPLMSGYTF
TRBD2 TRBJ2-1 TRBV7-8 NA TGTGCCAGCAGCTTAGTATGGGCGGGAGAACTGTACAATGAGCAGTTCTTC CASSLVWAGELYNEQFF
NA TRBJ2-7 TRBV5-6 NA TGTGCCAGCAGCTTCCAGGGCAGCTACGAGCAGTACTTC CASSFQGSYEQYF
NA TRBJ2-7 TRBV27 NA TGTGCCAGCAGTTTATATCAGGGGCTCCTACCCTACGAGCAGTACTTC CASSLYQGLLPYEQYF
TRBD2 TRBJ2-1 TRBV7-2 NA TGTGCCAGCAGCATAAGGACTAGCGGGATGTACAATGAGCAGTTCTTC CASSIRTSGMYNEQFF
NA TRBJ1-2 TRBV10-1 once TGCGCCAACGAAAGGCCGCTGGGGGCCGGGGGCTACACCTTC CANERPLGAGGYTF
NA TRBJ2-1 TRBV19 NA TGTGCCAGTAGTATCCGGGGGACAGCTAATGAGCAGTTCTTC CASSIRGTANEQFF
NA TRBJ1-1 TRBV7-2 NA TGTGCCAGCAGCTCCGGACAGAACACTGAAGCTTTCTTT CASSSGQNTEAFF
TRBD2 TRBJ2-2 TRBV7-8 NA TGTGCCAGCAGCTCAATTCAGCTAGCGGGAAAGGACACCGGGGAGCTGTTTTTT CASSSIQLAGKDTGELFF
TRBD1 TRBJ2-7 TRBV6-5 NA TGTGCCAGCAGTTTCCGACAGGGCTACGAGCAGTACTTC CASSFRQGYEQYF
TRBD1 TRBJ2-1 TRBV7-2 NA TGTGCCAGCAGCGACAGGGGGCTTAGCTCCTACAATGAGCAGTTCTTC CASSDRGLSSYNEQFF
NA TRBJ1-1 TRBV20-1 NA TGCAGTGCTAGACAGGGCACTGAAGCTTTCTTT CSARQGTEAFF
NA TRBJ2-7 TRBV28 NA TGTGCCAGCAGTTTGTCGATTTCCTACGAGCAGTACTTC CASSLSISYEQYF
TRBD1 TRBJ2-1 TRBV5-1 NA TGCGCCAGCAGCTGGACAGGGGGCTCCTACAATGAGCAGTTCTTC CASSWTGGSYNEQFF
NA TRBJ1-5 TRBV27 NA TGTGCCAGCAGTTCTCCAAATCAGCCCCAGCATTTT CASSSPNQPQHF